Only one count was recorded for the clone carrying this T cell receptor beta chain. This sample stems from a study of cytomegalovirus exposure and HLA in healthy donors. The length of the CDR3 is 15 residues. Germline V gene lookup returns CDR1 SGHVS and CDR2 FNYEAQ. The V end was cut by 2 bases, the J end by 5 bases, with 15 bases between. It was with 60 Vbeta and 13 Jbeta primers that the PCR ran. TCRdb's table, derived via immunoSEQ multiplex PCR, lists solely in-frame clones and lacks some. The data show some 120,000 clones, approximately 80% seen once. The source is a man aged 40-49 years in good health and CMV-seronegative. The sample consisted of PBMCs. This chain uses TRBV7-6 with TRBJ1-1; no clear D. CDR3 loop: CASSLNPSTETEAFF. For the CDR3, the DNA is TGTGCCAGCAGCTTAAACCCCTCGACGGAGACTGAAGCTTTCTTT.